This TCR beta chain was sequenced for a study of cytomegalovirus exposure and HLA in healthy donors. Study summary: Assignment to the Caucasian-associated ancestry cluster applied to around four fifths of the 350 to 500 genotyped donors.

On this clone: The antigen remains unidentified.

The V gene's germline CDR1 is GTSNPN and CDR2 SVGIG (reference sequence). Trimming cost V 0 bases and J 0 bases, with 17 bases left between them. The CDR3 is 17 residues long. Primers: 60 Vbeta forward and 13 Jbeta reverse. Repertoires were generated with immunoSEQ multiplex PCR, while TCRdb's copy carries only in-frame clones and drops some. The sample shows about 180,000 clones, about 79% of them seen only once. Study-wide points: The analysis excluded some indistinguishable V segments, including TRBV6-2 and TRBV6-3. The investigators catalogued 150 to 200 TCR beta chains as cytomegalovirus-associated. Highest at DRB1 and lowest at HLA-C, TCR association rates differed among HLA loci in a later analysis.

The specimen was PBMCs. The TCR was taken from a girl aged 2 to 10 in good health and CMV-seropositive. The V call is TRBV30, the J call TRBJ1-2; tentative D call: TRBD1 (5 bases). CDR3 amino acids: CAWSVRQGASANYGYTF. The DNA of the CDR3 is TGTGCCTGGAGTGTACGCCAGGGCGCCTCGGCTAACTATGGCTACACCTTC.